This T cell receptor beta chain stems from a study of T-cell memory formation after mild COVID-19. Study information: TCR clusters mostly belonged to single donors.

V gave up 0 bases and J gave up 7 bases; unmatched junction bases: 4. CDR1 MGHRA and CDR2 YSYEKL come from the germline V gene. The CDR3 totals 15 residues. Overall study results and limits: Clones shrinking from day 15 to 85 showed even CD4/CD8 mixes; later expanders tilted CD4+.

This clonotype was recorded a few times. The antigen remains undetermined. Each CDR3 protein is one row after TCRdb ran MiXCR on the 5' RACE reads. The sample shows 300,000 to 400,000 distinct CDR3 sequences, more than 15% of them seen only once. The chain is built from TRBV4-1 and TRBJ2-4, with 9 bases matching TRBD1. The sequence was obtained from a young man who had mild COVID-19 (a few samples of this study predate the infection). Cell type and time point are not known. Sample: PBMCs or a T cell subset sorted from them (not recorded which). CDR3 amino acids: CASSQETGQGNIQYF. The CDR3 coding sequence is TGCGCCAGCAGCCAAGAAACGGGACAGGGTAACATTCAGTACTTC.